Below, 10 T cell receptor beta chains from the same sample are listed, as sequenced in a study of blood T cell repertoires in COVID-19. Clones were sequenced by immunoSEQ multiplex PCR, and TCRdb holds only the in-frame ones, with some missing. The table includes approximately 270,000 clones, approximately 89% detected once. Specimen: PBMCs or T cells enriched from blood (not recorded which). These receptors all stem from a woman between 55 and 75 years old who had recovered from COVID-19.

The gene calls are TRBV7-6 and TRBJ2-7; no definite D call. The V gene's germline CDR1 is SGHVS and CDR2 FNYEAQ. This CDR3 is 11 amino acids long. V was clipped by 2 bases and J by 6 bases, with 5 bases between them. The CDR3 DNA reads as TGTGCCAGCAGCTTATCTTCCGAGCAGTACTTC. Translation gives CASSLSSEQYF.

This chain joins TRBV6-5 and TRBJ2-7, with 8 bases matching TRBD2. CDR3 length equals 15 residues. Per germline, CDR1 MNHEY and CDR2 SVGAGI. V lost 0 bases, J lost 4 bases, and 5 bases stayed unmatched. CDR3 nucleotides: TGTGCCAGCAGTTACTCGAGCGGGAGTTATTACGAGCAGTACTTC. Translation: CASSYSSGSYYEQYF.

In its sample, this clone was seen a few times. V usage is TRBV7-2 and J usage is TRBJ1-5; the D gene is possibly TRBD1 (5 bases). Between the trimmed V and J ends, which lost 4 bases and 12 bases, there was a span of 19 bases. The CDR3 has 14 amino acids. Germline V gene sequence: CDR1 SGHTA, CDR2 FQGNSA. The CDR3 bases are TGTGCCAGCAGCTCTGGTCCAGGCAATCAGGGCCAGCATTTT. This translates into CASSSGPGNQGQHF.

The rearrangement links TRBV7-9 to TRBJ2-5, with a tentative D call TRBD1 (6 bases). CDR1 is SEHNR and CDR2 is FQNEAQ in the germline V gene (reference sequence). Between the trimmed V and J ends, which lost 5 bases and 6 bases, there was a span of 22 bases. The CDR3 has 16 residues. CDR3 sequence reads: CASSPRDIPHPKTQYF. The CDR3 coding sequence is TGTGCCAGCAGCCCGAGGGACATCCCGCATCCGAAGACCCAGTACTTC. The variable domain in full, completed from reference TRBV7-9 and TRBJ2-5, reads DTGVSQNPRHKITKRGQNVTFRCDPISEHNRLYWYRQTLGQGPEFLTYFQNEAQLEKSRLLSDRFSAERPKGSFSTLEIQRTEQGDSAMYLCASSPRDIPHPKTQYFGPGTRLLVL.

CDR3 sequence (DNA): TGTGCCAGCTCGGACATGAACACTGAAGCTTTCTTT. It yields the protein CASSDMNTEAFF. This sequence joins TRBV3-1 (or the pseudogene TRBV3-2) and TRBJ1-1; the D gene is possibly TRBD1 (5 bases). The CDR3 contains 12 residues. V lost 8 bases to trimming and J lost 0 bases, with 7 bases between them. From germline, CDR1 is LGHDT and CDR2 YNNKEL (reference sequence).

This clone appeared once. This rearrangement joins TRBV7-9 to TRBJ2-3, with 7 positions matching TRBD2. With V trimmed by 5 bases and J by 3 bases, 8 bases remained unmatched. Germline CDR1 and CDR2: SEHNR and FQNEAQ (reference sequence). CDR3 length equals 15 residues. The CDR3 sequence: CASSPRGGGTDTQYF. The CDR3 DNA follows: TGTGCCAGCAGCCCCCGTGGGGGAGGGACAGATACGCAGTATTTT.

V usage is TRBV5-1 and J usage is TRBJ2-5; a possible D gene is TRBD2 (6 bases). The germline gives CDR1 SGHRS, CDR2 YFSETQ. This CDR3 is built from 16 residues. V lost 5 bases and J 4 bases, leaving 21 bases between the germline ends. The CDR3 nucleotides read TGCGCCAGCAGTTGGGGGGTGATTGGTGAAAGAGAGACCCAGTACTTC. It specifies CASSWGVIGERETQYF. The full variable domain, in which reference TRBV5-1 and TRBJ2-5 provide the parts outside the CDR3, is KAGVTQTPRYLIKTRGQQVTLSCSPISGHRSVSWYQQTPGQGLQFLFEYFSETQRNKGNFPGRFSGRQFSNSRSEMNVSTLELGDSALYLCASSWGVIGERETQYFGPGTRLLVL.

The chain carries TRBV7-2 and TRBJ1-3; unclear D gene. This CDR3 region has 12 residues. V was trimmed by 8 bases and J by 1 base, leaving 6 bases between them. The germline V gene has CDR1 SGHTA and CDR2 FQGNSA. CDR3 protein: CASHGSGNTIYF. CDR3 nucleotide sequence: TGTGCCAGCCACGGGTCTGGAAACACCATATATTTT.

This sequence joins TRBV5-1 and TRBJ2-1; D gene unclear. The CDR3 runs 14 residues. Trimming removed 0 bases from V and 4 bases from J, with 8 bases in between. The V gene's germline CDR1 is SGHRS and CDR2 YFSETQ. CDR3 DNA sequence: TGCGCCAGCAGCTTGGCCACTGAGTACAATGAGCAGTTCTTC. It is translated as CASSLATEYNEQFF.

The CDR3 nucleotides read TGTGCCAGCAGCCGCCGGGACTACCCGTACAATGAGCAGTTCTTC. The encoded protein is CASSRRDYPYNEQFF. V and J are TRBV7-8 and TRBJ2-1, with TRBD2 identical over 7 bases. J was trimmed by 4 bases and V by 5 bases; bases with no gene match: 8. The length of the CDR3 is 15 residues. CDR1 and CDR2 from the germline V gene are SGHVS and FQNEAQ.